This TCR beta chain appears in the sequencing data of a study of sequential checkpoint blockade in melanoma (dated by TCRdb to between 2018 and 2020). Concerning the study at large: In a 1:1 randomization, patients received either first-line nivolumab then ipilimumab (arm A) or ipilimumab then nivolumab (arm B). Maintenance nivolumab came after each of the two trial sequences. Study-wide findings and limitations: Larger, independent patient cohorts are needed to validate the response-prediction model that combines TCR metrics and mutation burden.

V and J lose 2 bases and 2 bases, and a span of 10 bases separates them. From the germline V gene, CDR1 is MGHDK and CDR2 is SYGVNS. From the cysteine through the phenylalanine, the CDR3 covers 16 amino acids. Only the CDR3 DNA is retained, 48 bases long and in frame from the first base. The immunoSEQ Assay was used to immunosequence TCRbeta CDR3 regions from genomic DNA. Before high-throughput sequencing, genomic DNA was amplified using bias-controlled multiplex PCR. The original pipeline was this. To quantify the absolute abundance of each unique TCRbeta CDR3 region, the sequences were collapsed and filtered. Clonality, defined as 1 minus Pielou's evenness, was calculated using only productive rearrangements. A previously published method was used to identify clones with significantly greater frequencies in on-treatment samples than in baseline samples. TCRdb retrieved this table from immuneACCESS and kept in-frame rearrangements only. Not all clones are present; in checked studies, unresolved V genes account for under half, and no reason is known for the remainder. V and J calls plus clone size are reproduced from that table; the DNA served to infer D and trimming. A total of around 40,000 clones appear in this sample, roughly 89% of them only once. Jointly, the top ten make up 9.5% to 15% of the sample.

Concerning this clone: Its specific antigen is unknown. Base qualities are not provided; no much larger clone lies one nucleotide away.

What this sample's treatment or condition label stands for: randomized to nivolumab then ipilimumab (arm A) or the reverse (arm B). No trial patient had received prior DNA-damaging chemotherapy. Thawed PBMCs were sorted on a FACS Aria II flow cytometer to isolate live CD3+CD8+ cells negative for CD19 and CD56. The samples were obtained from melanoma patients enrolled in CheckMate 064, an open-label, randomized phase II trial testing sequential checkpoint blockade. Peripheral blood mononuclear cells were obtained through leukapheresis, purified using Ficoll-Paque, and frozen in human serum containing approximately 9.1% DMSO. Immediately after sorting, the purity of sorted blood CD3+CD8+ cells was verified to be >95%, after which DNA was extracted.

This receptor was identified in a human donor with melanoma. Specimen: CD8+ T cells sorted from blood (inferred from file names), collected from a patient given nivolumab and ipilimumab in sequence. The V gene is TRBV25-1 and the J gene is TRBJ2-6, with no confident D gene call. The CDR3 region has the sequence CASSEGQATGANVLTF. In nucleotides, the sequence is TGTGCCAGCAGTGAAGGGCAGGCAACTGGGGCCAACGTCCTGACTTTC.